Below are 23 T cell receptor beta chains sequenced from a single sample in a study of blood T cells in healthy people across ages. Together with a sample-barcoded 5' primer, a J-beta primer mix was included in a second PCR lasting roughly 6 to 12 cycles. Using its own MiXCR run on the 5' RACE reads, TCRdb lists one record per CDR3 protein. Of 540,000 or so distinct CDR3 sequences listed, about 25% are singletons. The specimen was blood. These receptors were taken from a woman in her 70s in good health.

J is TRBJ2-2 and V is TRBV5-1; D possibly corresponds to TRBD1 (7 bases). CDR1 is SGHRS and CDR2 is YFSETQ in the germline V gene. The CDR3 is 14 residues long. Trimming left V 7 bases short and J 4 bases short, with 14 bases between. The CDR3 loop reads CASGGDSPTGELFF. DNA of the CDR3: TGCGCCAGCGGAGGGGACAGCCCCACCGGGGAGCTGTTTTTT.

The chain joins TRBV7-2 to TRBJ2-7; 7 nucleotides line up with TRBD1. The CDR3 is 15 residues long. Germline loops: CDR1 SGHTA, CDR2 FQGNSA. V lost 4 bases, J lost 1 base, and 7 bases stayed unmatched. This CDR3 is CASSSTGSQSYEQYF. CDR3 bases: TGTGCCAGCAGCTCGACAGGGTCACAATCCTACGAGCAGTACTTC.

The chain is built from TRBV28 and TRBJ2-5; the match to TRBD2 covers 14 bases. Germline V gene sequence: CDR1 MDHEN, CDR2 SYDVKM. This CDR3 spans 17 amino acids. Trimming removed 5 bases from V and 7 bases from J; junction bases left unmatched: 12. The CDR3 coding sequence is TGTGCCAGCAGTCCAACAACCGGGACTAGCGGGGGCGGGACCCAGTACTTC. Translating it yields CASSPTTGTSGGGTQYF. Full variable domain (missing parts from reference TRBV28 and TRBJ2-5): DVKVTQSSRYLVKRTGEKVFLECVQDMDHENMFWYRQDPGLGLRLIYFSYDVKMKEKGDIPEGYSVSREKKERFSLILESASTNQTSMYLCASSPTTGTSGGGTQYFGPGTRLLVL.

The chain combines TRBV6-2 or TRBV6-3 with TRBJ1-5, with D uncertain. Germline CDR1 MNHEY, CDR2 SVGEGT. This CDR3 comprises 14 residues. Trimming stripped 5 bases from V and 5 bases from J, with 13 bases between. The CDR3 reads CASSKGARDQPQHF. CDR3 in DNA: TGTGCCAGCAGTAAAGGCGCGAGGGATCAGCCCCAGCATTTT.

The chain recombines TRBV29-1 with TRBJ1-2; TRBD1 might be the D (5 bases). The CDR3 consists of 15 residues. With 4 bases removed from V and 11 bases from J, the gap between germline ends came to 26 bases. The germline V gene has CDR1 SQVTM and CDR2 ANQGSEA. The CDR3 nucleotides read TGCAGCGTTGCACTTACTAGAGGGACTGAGCTACGGTACACCTTC. This encodes CSVALTRGTELRYTF.

In this sample, this clonotype turned up many times. The chain combines TRBV3-1 with TRBJ2-1; 9 positions match TRBD1. The CDR3 extends over 13 amino acids. J gave up 13 bases and V 1 base, and 5 bases lay outside the gene matches. Germline CDR1 is LGHDT and CDR2 is YNNKEL (reference sequence). The CDR3 sequence is CASSQGDRVNQFF. CDR3 DNA sequence: TGTGCCAGCAGCCAAGGGGACAGGGTAAATCAGTTCTTC.

This clonotype was counted between two and nine times. The chain has TRBV4-3 and TRBJ1-6, with D possibly TRBD1 on 6 matching bases. This CDR3 comprises 15 residues. Between the trimmed V and J ends, which lost 1 base and 6 bases, there was a span of 10 bases. Germline assignment: CDR1 LGHNA and CDR2 YSLEER. In DNA, the CDR3 is TGCGCCAGCAGCCAAGTCGACAGGTTTAATTCACCCCTCCACTTT. Translation gives CASSQVDRFNSPLHF.

The chain couples TRBV2 to TRBJ1-4; D is ambiguous. Trimming removed 7 bases from V and 7 bases from J, with 13 bases in between. The CDR3 runs to 13 residues. Germline V gives CDR1 SNHLY, CDR2 FYNNEI. This CDR3 reads CASKRQVFEKLFF. The CDR3 DNA reads as TGTGCCAGCAAACGGCAGGTCTTTGAAAAACTGTTTTTT.

V gene TRBV20-1 combines with J gene TRBJ2-5, with 10 bases aligning to TRBD2. V shed 6 bases and J 5 bases; nucleotides not matched to a gene: 9. This CDR3 contains 14 residues. Germline-derived CDR1 and CDR2 are DFQATT and SNEGSKA (reference sequence). The chain's CDR3 is CSASPSGGAETQYF. CDR3 coding DNA: TGCAGTGCCTCCCCTAGCGGGGGTGCGGAGACCCAGTACTTC.

This clonotype has more than one count but fewer than ten. The chain carries TRBV7-9 and TRBJ1-1; TRBD1 aligns across 9 bases. The CDR3 consists of 15 residues. Germline V gene lookup returns CDR1 SEHNR and CDR2 FQNEAQ (reference sequence). The ends lost 5 bases at V and 3 bases at J; junction bases unmatched: 7. CDR3 sequence (DNA): TGTGCCAGCAGCCCGGGACAGGGCTATGACACTGAAGCTTTCTTT. This codes for CASSPGQGYDTEAFF.

This clonotype was detected only a few times. V usage is TRBV29-1 and J usage is TRBJ1-2; D perhaps matches TRBD1 (5 bases). CDR1 SQVTM and CDR2 ANQGSEA come from the germline V gene. The length of the CDR3 is 15 residues. Deletions cut 6 bases from V and 4 bases from J, with 21 bases between. This CDR3 is CSVSRGAREVYGYTF. The CDR3 nucleotides are TGCAGCGTAAGTCGCGGTGCCAGGGAGGTCTATGGCTACACCTTC. The whole variable domain, remainder taken from reference TRBV29-1 and TRBJ1-2, is SAVISQKPSRDICQRGTSLTIQCQVDSQVTMMFWYRQQPGQSLTLIATANQGSEATYESGFVIDKFPISRPNLTFSTLTVSNMSPEDSSIYLCSVSRGAREVYGYTFGSGTRLTVV.

The rearrangement links TRBV11-1 to TRBJ2-1; D gene ambiguous. The V and J ends lost 1 base and 5 bases respectively, with 9 bases between them. The CDR3 is made up of 14 amino acids. CDR1 SGHAT and CDR2 FQDESV come from the germline V gene (reference sequence). This chain's CDR3 is CASSLGGRDNEQFF. CDR3 nucleotides: TGTGCCAGCAGCTTAGGTGGTAGGGACAATGAGCAGTTCTTC.

The chain joins TRBV3-1 to TRBJ1-6; TRBD1 is a possible D gene (5 bases). The V gene lost 8 bases and the J gene lost 7 bases, with 18 bases spanning the gap. CDR3 length: 15 residues. Germline CDR1 is LGHDT and CDR2 is YNNKEL (reference sequence). CDR3 DNA: TGTGCCAGCGGCCCCGGTCGGGACGGGAATTCACCCCTCCACTTT. Its translation: CASGPGRDGNSPLHF. Complete variable domain (other parts from reference TRBV3-1 and TRBJ1-6): DTAVSQTPKYLVTQMGNDKSIKCEQNLGHDTMYWYKQDSKKFLKIMFSYNNKELIINETVPNRFSPKSPDKAHLNLHINSLELGDSAVYFCASGPGRDGNSPLHFGNGTRLTVT.

The chain carries TRBV29-1 and TRBJ2-5, with TRBD2 matching 9 bases. V lost 0 bases, J lost 4 bases, and 6 bases stayed unmatched. CDR3 size: 15 residues. The germline V gene has CDR1 SQVTM and CDR2 ANQGSEA. The CDR3: CSVEDPGLALETQYF. CDR3 sequence (DNA): TGCAGCGTTGAAGACCCGGGACTAGCCTTAGAGACCCAGTACTTC.

The CDR3 spells CASSIGLAGGETQYF. The CDR3 DNA reads as TGTGCCAGTAGTATCGGACTAGCGGGAGGGGAGACCCAGTACTTC. The rearrangement links TRBV19 to TRBJ2-5; 15 bases agree with TRBD2. CDR1 is LNHDA, CDR2 SQIVND, per germline (reference sequence). The CDR3 extends over 15 amino acids. Trimming cost V 3 bases and J 5 bases; bases outside gene matches: 1.

This clonotype has a handful of counts. This chain uses TRBV5-1 with TRBJ2-5; 8 bases fit TRBD1. V lost 4 bases, J lost 4 bases, and 12 bases stayed unmatched. The CDR3 covers 16 residues. CDR1 SGHRS and CDR2 YFSETQ come from the germline V gene. The DNA of the CDR3 is TGCGCCAGCAGCCCCAATCCCTTGGGACAGGCAGAGACCCAGTACTTC. Protein: CASSPNPLGQAETQYF.

In its sample, this clonotype was seen a few times. The chain has TRBV7-2 and TRBJ2-7; the D is unclear. Trimming took off 4 bases at V and 1 base at J, with 11 bases between the two ends. This CDR3 has 14 residues. CDR1 and CDR2 from the germline V gene are SGHTA and FQGNSA. CDR3 residues: CASSSPGSSYEQYF. The CDR3 coding sequence is TGTGCCAGCAGCTCCCCTGGGTCGTCCTACGAGCAGTACTTC.

The chain combines TRBV20-1 with TRBJ1-1; maybe TRBD1 (5 bases). The CDR3 length is 13 residues. Germline CDR1 reads DFQATT; CDR2 reads SNEGSKA (reference sequence). Trimming cost V 5 bases and J 8 bases, with 18 bases left between them. The CDR3 is CSASSASRAEAFF. The CDR3 bases are TGCAGTGCTTCATCCGCGTCCAGGGCGGAAGCTTTCTTT.

The chain couples TRBV5-1 to TRBJ1-2; 9 nucleotides match TRBD1. Germline lookup yields CDR1 SGHRS and CDR2 YFSETQ. V lost 2 bases to trimming and J lost 5 bases; unmatched junction nucleotides: 7. The CDR3 is 15 residues long. The CDR3: CASSFTQGARYGYTF. CDR3 nucleotides: TGCGCCAGCAGCTTCACACAGGGGGCGCGGTATGGCTACACCTTC.

This clonotype has a single count. The chain uses TRBV6-6 and TRBJ2-1; D is possibly TRBD1 (7 bases). CDR3 length equals 13 residues. Between the trimmed V and J ends, which lost 6 bases and 8 bases, there was a span of 14 bases. CDR1 is MNHNY, CDR2 SVGAGI, per germline (reference sequence). Here the CDR3 reads CASSPRGVDEQFF. CDR3 nucleotides: TGTGCCAGCAGCCCCAGGGGGGTTGATGAGCAGTTCTTC.

This clonotype appeared a few times. The V call is TRBV2, the J call TRBJ1-2; tentative D call: TRBD1 (5 bases). There are 16 residues in the CDR3. Trimming shortened V by 6 bases and J by 4 bases, and 21 bases separated the two germline ends. Germline CDR1 and CDR2: SNHLY and FYNNEI. The CDR3 sequence: CASRRGDSDRSYGYTF. CDR3 sequence (DNA): TGTGCCAGCAGGAGGGGAGACTCGGACCGGAGCTATGGCTACACCTTC.

This clonotype has just a few counts. The chain recombines TRBV11-2 with TRBJ1-1; tentatively, D is TRBD1 (6 bases). The CDR3 spans 14 residues. Germline-derived CDR1 and CDR2 are SGHAT and FQNNGV. V lost 5 bases and J 7 bases, leaving 17 bases between the germline ends. In DNA, the CDR3 is TGTGCCAGCAGCCTGTCGTGGGGGCCGGGTGAAGCTTTCTTT. The encoded protein is CASSLSWGPGEAFF.

In its sample, this clonotype was seen many times. CDR3 sequence reads: CASSFPLPGRTKNIQYF. In nucleotides, the CDR3 is TGTGCCAGCAGCTTCCCCCTGCCGGGGAGGACCAAAAACATTCAGTACTTC. V gene TRBV6-2 or TRBV6-3 combines with J gene TRBJ2-4; tentatively, D is TRBD2 (6 bases). This CDR3 has 17 amino acids. Germline-derived CDR1 and CDR2 are MNHEY and SVGEGT. V lost 6 bases to trimming and J lost 2 bases, with 20 bases between them.